Presented here are 4 T cell receptor beta chains from one specimen sequenced in a study of regulatory T cells in long-lasting Graves disease. Time point denoted: newly diagnosed GD, antithyroid drugs for less than 3 months. Following extraction of RNA from PBMCs, that RNA was used to make the TCR library. According to the study, TCR beta libraries were built with iRepertoire HTBI primers and CDR3-region Arm-PCR. MiXCR, run by TCRdb on the multiplex PCR reads, gives a single entry per CDR3 protein. This sample has 350,000 to 500,000 distinct CDR3 sequences, with 16% found just once. The same sample was also used in a study of T cells in Graves' hyperthyroidism and ophthalmopathy.

Sequencing used peripheral blood mononuclear cells (PBMCs), obtained at new diagnosis, from a patient treated with antithyroid drugs. Every receptor here comes from a woman aged 18-30 years with Graves disease.

This clonotype has at least ten counts. This clone may be a read error of a much larger clone one base away. The V call is TRBV12-3 or TRBV12-4, the J call TRBJ2-7; no firm D call. The CDR3 extends over 12 amino acids. Trimming left V 2 bases short and J 1 base short, with 3 bases between. The CDR3 DNA reads as TGTGCCAGCAGTTTAATGTCCTACGAGCAGTACTTC. Translated, it gives CASSLMSYEQYF.

This clonotype has ten or more counts. The chain links TRBV3-1 to TRBJ2-1; 9 bases are shared with TRBD1. Trimming cost V 3 bases and J 8 bases; bases outside gene matches: 5. CDR3 length: 14 amino acids. Germline V gene data show CDR1 as LGHDT and CDR2 as YNNKEL (reference sequence). The CDR3 DNA is TGTGCCAGCAGCCAGTGGACAGGGGAAGATGAGCAGTTCTTC. It specifies CASSQWTGEDEQFF.

This clonotype was recorded at least ten times. This rearrangement joins TRBV12-3 or TRBV12-4 to TRBJ2-1, with 7 bases that match TRBD1. This CDR3 spans 12 amino acids. The V segment lost 5 bases and the J segment 12 bases; nucleotides outside the gene matches: 7. The DNA of the CDR3 is TGTGCCAGCAGTCCTACACGACAGGGGCAGTTCTTC. Translation: CASSPTRQGQFF.

This clonotype was seen ten or more times. The gene calls are TRBV11-3 and TRBJ2-3; TRBD2 aligns across 9 bases. V was pared by 4 bases and J by 1 base, with 12 bases of the junction left unmatched. CDR3 length equals 18 residues. Germline CDR1 and CDR2: SGHNT and YENEEA. The CDR3 reads CASSSRRFRLAGTDTQYF. DNA for the CDR3: TGTGCCAGCAGCTCCAGGAGATTTCGACTAGCGGGCACAGATACGCAGTATTTT.